This T cell receptor beta chain was sequenced in a study of control samples from healthy donors and cancer patients. Per germline, CDR1 MNHEY and CDR2 SVGAGI. Trimming removed 8 bases at V and 3 bases at J, with 11 bases between. The CDR3 runs 12 residues. Sequenced by immunoSEQ multiplex PCR; TCRdb stores in-frame clones only, minus some. The sample has about 140,000 clones; approximately 94% are singletons. The receptor was derived from a man aged 40-50 years in good health. Sequenced input: blood. This rearrangement joins TRBV6-5 to TRBJ2-7, with a tentative D call TRBD1 (5 bases). The CDR3: CASQGVLYEQYF. CDR3 DNA: TGTGCCAGCCAAGGGGTCCTCTACGAGCAGTACTTC.